These T cell receptor beta chains were read from a single sample in a study of T-cell reconstitution after alpha-beta-depleted transplantation in children. TCRdb reprocessed the PCR reads with MiXCR, giving one entry per CDR3 protein. The sample carries about 500,000 distinct CDR3 sequences, roughly an eighth recorded once. Material: PBMCs, mostly from graft donor cells, obtained 180 days after TCRalphabeta/CD19-depleted stem cell transplant. The receptors originated from a female patient between 2 and 10 years old who had a stem cell transplant for aplastic anemia, so the T cells may come from the graft donor. The CDR3 runs from the conserved cysteine through the conserved F or W. A D gene is named only where the DNA matches it firmly. Not all rows give a size; the values are once, few, many and, for expanded clones, a class.

TRBD2,TRBV11-2,-,TRBJ2-1,TGTGCCAGCAGCCCCCGTGTAGCGGGCGGTTACAATGAGCAGTTCTTC,CASSPRVAGGYNEQFF
TRBD1,TRBV20-1,-,TRBJ1-4,TGCAGTGCATCCGAGGGACAGGGGGACGAAAAACTGTTTTTT,CSASEGQGDEKLFF
-,TRBV4-3,few,TRBJ1-4,TGCGCCAGCAGCCAAGAGGGGCGGCGGACTAATGAAAAACTGTTTTTT,CASSQEGRRTNEKLFF
TRBD2,TRBV7-2,-,TRBJ2-1,TGTGCCAGCAGCGCCGTTGGGGGGGACCCAAACAATGAGCAGTTCTTC,CASSAVGGDPNNEQFF
-,TRBV7-2,-,TRBJ1-4,TGTGCCAGCAGCCCAACCCGGGACGGGAATGAAAAACTGTTTTTT,CASSPTRDGNEKLFF
-,TRBV5-1,-,TRBJ1-5,TGCGCCAGCAGCTTGTCCGGGAACAATCAGCCCCAGCATTTT,CASSLSGNNQPQHF
-,TRBV29-1,few,TRBJ1-3,TGCAGCGTTGGGGCCGAGCCCTCTGGAAACACCATATATTTT,CSVGAEPSGNTIYF
-,TRBV7-9,-,TRBJ1-2,TGTGCCAGCAGCTTAGAGCCTGGCTATGGCTACACCTTC,CASSLEPGYGYTF
TRBD1,TRBV9,-,TRBJ2-7,TGTGCCAGCAGCGTTGAGACGGGACAGAGCGAGCAGTACTTC,CASSVETGQSEQYF
TRBD2,TRBV4-3,many,TRBJ2-7,TGCGCCAGCAGCCGGAGCGGGAGCCACGAGCAGTACTTC,CASSRSGSHEQYF
-,TRBV5-1,few,TRBJ2-3,TGCGCCAGCAGCTTGGCATTCCCGAGCACAGATACGCAGTATTTT,CASSLAFPSTDTQYF
-,TRBV19,-,TRBJ2-1,TGTGCCAGTACCCCTTTAGCGAGCTTCTCCTACAATGAGCAGTTCTTC,CASTPLASFSYNEQFF
TRBD2,TRBV29-1,few,TRBJ2-7,TGCAGCGTTGAAGTTGGGACTAGTCGGTACGAGCAGTACTTC,CSVEVGTSRYEQYF
TRBD1,TRBV6-5,-,TRBJ2-7,TGTGCCAGCGAAACCGGGACAGGGGGACGGGAGCAGTACTTC,CASETGTGGREQYF
-,TRBV6-5,few,TRBJ1-4,TGTGCCAGCAGGGGGTCGGATGAAAAACTGTTTTTT,CASRGSDEKLFF
-,TRBV29-1,many,TRBJ2-5,TGCAGCGTGCATCACACGAATTTGGGGGAGACCCAGTACTTC,CSVHHTNLGETQYF
-,TRBV7-2,few,TRBJ1-1,TGTGCCAGCAGCTACGGAGCACGCGGGACTGAAGCTTTCTTT,CASSYGARGTEAFF
TRBD1,TRBV5-1,few,TRBJ2-1,TGCGCCAGCAGCTTGCCTCCGGGACAGGAGCAGTTCTTC,CASSLPPGQEQFF
TRBD2,TRBV6-2/TRBV6-3,-,TRBJ2-1,TGTGCCAGCAGTTACTCGGGACTAGCGGGAGAATCCTACAATGAGCAGTTCTTC,CASSYSGLAGESYNEQFF
TRBD1,TRBV20-1,-,TRBJ1-1,TGCAGTGCAAAGCCCCGGGGACAGGGCACCTTTGGGGACACTGAAGCTTTCTTT,CSAKPRGQGTFGDTEAFF
TRBD2,TRBV29-1,-,TRBJ2-4,TGCAGCGTTGAAGCGGGAGGCAAAAACATTCAGTACTTC,CSVEAGGKNIQYF
-,TRBV15,-,TRBJ2-1,TGTGCCACCAGCCCCCGTAGCGGAAGCGGTGAGCAGTTCTTC,CATSPRSGSGEQFF
TRBD2,TRBV11-1,few,TRBJ2-1,TGTGCCAGCAGCTTAGGACTAGCGGAGAGCGCCTCCTACAATGAGCAGTTCTTC,CASSLGLAESASYNEQFF
-,TRBV5-1,few,TRBJ2-2,TGCGCCAGCTTTGGAGGGCTCTCCGACGGGATCGGGGAGCTGTTTTTT,CASFGGLSDGIGELFF
TRBD1,TRBV12-3/TRBV12-4,-,TRBJ1-3,TGTGCCAGCAGAGCAAACCTACTAACCGGGACAGGATTCTCTGAAAACACCATATATTTT,CASRANLLTGTGFSENTIYF
TRBD1,TRBV2,-,TRBJ2-5,TGTGCCAGCAGTGGTTGGACAGGGGACGGCGAGACCCAGTACTTC,CASSGWTGDGETQYF
-,TRBV11-2,few,TRBJ1-2,TGTGCCAGCAGCTTAACCCTGGGACAACCCAACTATGGCTACACCTTC,CASSLTLGQPNYGYTF